The clone carrying this TCR beta chain was counted a few times. What it recognizes is unknown. This specimen belongs to a study of regulatory T cells in long-lasting Graves disease. The CDR3 loop spans 16 amino acids. Trimming removed 0 bases at V and 0 bases at J, with 12 bases between. In germline, CDR1 is DFQATT, CDR2 SNEGSKA (reference sequence). With iRepertoire HTBI primers and Arm-PCR of CDR3 regions, TCR beta libraries were built. TCRdb ran MiXCR on the multiplex PCR reads and lists one entry per CDR3 protein. The sample has over 500,000 distinct CDR3 sequences, 15% to 20% seen once. The study, taken as a whole, reports: Favored gene segments in persistent disease were TRBV28, TRBJ1-2 and TRBJ2-5.

Time point defined: newly diagnosed GD, antithyroid drugs for less than 3 months. From PBMCs, RNA was extracted and then used to make the TCR library. This sample was also put to use in a study of T cells in Graves' hyperthyroidism and ophthalmopathy. Per that paper: Appearing also in blood were most of the thyroid clonotypes expanded above 0.001. Ophthalmopathy, as predicted by the model, came a median roughly 6.8 months after the prediction.

The specimen was peripheral blood mononuclear cells (PBMCs), collected at new diagnosis, from a patient treated with antithyroid drugs. The chain links TRBV20-1 to TRBJ2-1; D may be TRBD2 (5 bases). The TCR was taken from a young man with Graves disease. CDR3 DNA sequence: TGCAGTGCTAGAGATCAGAGGGCAAGCTCCTACAATGAGCAGTTCTTC. Translating it yields CSARDQRASSYNEQFF.